The entry that follows covers one T cell receptor beta chain sequence. The antigen remains undetermined. A multiplex PCR was run with 60 Vbeta primers and 13 Jbeta primers. Here immunoSEQ multiplex PCR was the method, and the copy in TCRdb shows in-frame clones only, minus some. The table includes 80,000 to 100,000 clones, approximately 71% detected once. The CDR3 is 12 amino acids. The ends were cut back, 2 bases at V and 6 bases at J, with 7 bases in the middle. CDR1 is SEHNR, CDR2 FQNEAQ, per germline (reference sequence). The source of the sample is a study of cytomegalovirus exposure and HLA in healthy donors. Findings and limits, study-wide: The listing of 150 to 200 TCR beta chains classed them as cytomegalovirus-associated.

The specimen sequenced was PBMCs. The V and J genes are TRBV7-9 and TRBJ1-1, with a possible D match to TRBD1 (5 bases). This TCR derives from a woman younger than 35 in good health and CMV-seropositive. The CDR3 loop is CASSLWGAEAFF. The CDR3, as DNA: TGTGCCAGCAGCTTATGGGGGGCTGAAGCTTTCTTT.